This TCR beta chain derives from a study of cytomegalovirus exposure and HLA in healthy donors. Looking at the study overall: Earlier results showed 90 million to 120 million unique TCR beta sequences derived from approximately 170 million T cells.

PCR amplification relied on 60 Vbeta primers (plus 13 Jbeta primers). Produced via immunoSEQ multiplex PCR; TCRdb's table is partial and in-frame only. This sample has some 150,000 clones; just over 75% occur once, and the top ten carry under 2.5%. Findings of the study overall: Most subjects' HLA-A and HLA-B alleles were reportedly predicted from TCR beta sequences. Several of the most significant clusters appeared linked to common viral pathogens, based on a later analysis.

As to this clone: The antigen is not known.

V was clipped by 8 bases and J by 6 bases, with 16 bases between them. Per germline, CDR1 KGHSH and CDR2 LQKENI. The CDR3 has 14 amino acids. The gene calls are TRBV18 and TRBJ1-4; D perhaps matches TRBD1 (5 bases). The receptor comes from a woman aged 25 to 45 in good health and CMV-seropositive. Material for sequencing was PBMCs. CDR3 bases: TGTGCCAGCCACCCCAAGGGGCTATATGAAAAACTGTTTTTT. Its translation is CASHPKGLYEKLFF.